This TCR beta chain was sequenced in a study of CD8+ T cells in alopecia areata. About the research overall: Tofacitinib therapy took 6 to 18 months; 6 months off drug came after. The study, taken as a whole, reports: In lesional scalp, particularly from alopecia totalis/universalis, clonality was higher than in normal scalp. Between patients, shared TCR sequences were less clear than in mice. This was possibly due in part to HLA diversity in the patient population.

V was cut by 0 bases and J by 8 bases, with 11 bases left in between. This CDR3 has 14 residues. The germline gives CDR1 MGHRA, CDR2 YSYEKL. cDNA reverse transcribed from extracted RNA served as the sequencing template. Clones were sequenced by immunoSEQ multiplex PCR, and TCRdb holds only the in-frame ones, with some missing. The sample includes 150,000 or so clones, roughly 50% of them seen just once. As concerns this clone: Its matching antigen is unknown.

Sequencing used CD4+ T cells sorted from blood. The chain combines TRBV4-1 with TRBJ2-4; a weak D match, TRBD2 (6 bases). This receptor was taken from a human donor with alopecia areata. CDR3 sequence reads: CASSQERRGDIQYF. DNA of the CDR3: TGCGCCAGCAGCCAAGAGCGGAGGGGAGACATTCAGTACTTC.